A selection of T cell receptor beta chains follows, all from one sample in a study of lymphopenia after photon versus proton radiotherapy. This table comes from immunoSEQ multiplex PCR, and its TCRdb copy is limited to in-frame clones, with some not included. Among 150,000 to 200,000 clones, 80% to 90% were seen once, and the ten largest hold around 4.7%. The sample in question was peripheral blood, obtained from a patient treated with photon-based radiotherapy. Source of these receptors: a man over 45 with gastric cancer. The CDR3 runs from the conserved cysteine through the conserved F or W. The D gene is left open where the match is weak. Part of the rows lack a size; the others show once, few, many or a class for expanded clones.

j_gene | abundance | d_gene | v_gene | CDR3nt | CDR3aa
TRBJ2-1 | once | TRBD1 | TRBV10-1 | TGCGCCAGCAGTGAGTCAGCAGGGGGCCGCCGCGAGCAGTTCTTC | CASSESAGGRREQFF
TRBJ2-7 | . | . | TRBV9 | TGTGCCAGGGCGACCCGTCGCTACGAGCAGTACTTC | CARATRRYEQYF
TRBJ2-7 | . | . | TRBV30 | TGTGCCTCCGGACAGACGTACGAGCAGTACTTC | CASGQTYEQYF
TRBJ2-6 | once | . | TRBV6-5 | TGTGCCAGCAGACCCGGAGGGGGGGCCAACGTCCTGACTTTC | CASRPGGGANVLTF
TRBJ1-1 | . | . | TRBV7-2 | TGTGCCAGCAGCTTTGGGGGGACCACTGAAGCTTTCTTT | CASSFGGTTEAFF
TRBJ1-2 | few | . | TRBV7-9 | TGTGCCAGCAGCCCCGGGCTAGCGTATGGCTACACCTTC | CASSPGLAYGYTF
TRBJ2-5 | once | TRBD1 | TRBV5-4 | TGTGCCAGCAGCTTTATGGGACAGCGTAAAGAGACCCAGTACTTC | CASSFMGQRKETQYF
TRBJ1-2 | . | TRBD1 | TRBV6-5 | TGTGCCAGCAGCCCCCGGGACAGGGGGCCCTATGGCTACACCTTC | CASSPRDRGPYGYTF
TRBJ1-4 | once | . | TRBV7-3 | TGTGCCAGCAGCTTAAAAACTGGTGAAAAACTGTTTTTT | CASSLKTGEKLFF
TRBJ2-3 | . | . | TRBV28 | TGTGCCAGCAGGAGTAGCACAGATACGCAGTATTTT | CASRSSTDTQYF
TRBJ2-7 | . | TRBD2 | TRBV19 | TGTGCCAGTAGTCCTCGTACTAGCGGGAGCTACGAGCAGTACTTC | CASSPRTSGSYEQYF
TRBJ1-2 | . | . | TRBV19 | TGTGCCAGTAGTATTTGGGGCAGGGACTATGGCTACACCTTC | CASSIWGRDYGYTF
TRBJ2-7 | . | . | TRBV6-6 | TGTGCCAGCAGTGACGGTGTCGAGCAGTACTTC | CASSDGVEQYF
TRBJ2-3 | . | TRBD2 | TRBV9 | TGTGCCAGCAGCAGCGGGAGACCCGTTTCCACAGATACGCAGTATTTT | CASSSGRPVSTDTQYF
TRBJ2-1 | once | TRBD2 | TRBV9 | TGTGCCAGCAGCGTAGAGCGGGGGGTCGGAGTCAATGAGCAGTTCTTC | CASSVERGVGVNEQFF
TRBJ2-3 | . | . | TRBV7-6 | TGTGCCAGCAGCGGGGAAACTAGCACAGATACGCAGTATTTT | CASSGETSTDTQYF
TRBJ2-5 | . | TRBD1 | TRBV7-9 | TGTGCCAGCAGCCCGTTGACAGGGAGTGCTAGGAACCAGTACTTC | CASSPLTGSARNQYF
TRBJ2-3 | . | . | TRBV7-2 | TGTGCCAGCAGCCCTCCCTCCCCTACGCAGTATTTT | CASSPPSPTQYF
TRBJ2-1 | . | TRBD1 | TRBV5-1 | TGCGCCAGCAGCCCACCGACAGGGCCTTTGTACAATGAGCAGTTCTTC | CASSPPTGPLYNEQFF
TRBJ2-7 | . | . | TRBV28 | TGTACCAGCAGTTTGGTCCTTCTCGAGCAGTACTTC | CTSSLVLLEQYF
TRBJ2-7 | few | . | TRBV28 | TGTGCCAGCAGTTTATGGGGGAACTACGAGCAGTACTTC | CASSLWGNYEQYF
TRBJ1-2 | . | TRBD1 | TRBV5-1 | TGCGCCAGCAGCTGGGGACAGGGGAACTATGGCTACACCTTC | CASSWGQGNYGYTF
TRBJ2-3 | once | TRBD2 | TRBV27 | TGTGCCAGCAGGCGCCCTAGCGGGAGCCCAGATACGCAGTATTTT | CASRRPSGSPDTQYF
TRBJ2-3 | . | . | TRBV20-1 | TGCAGTGCTAGGGTCACAGATACGCAGTATTTT | CSARVTDTQYF
TRBJ1-5 | . | TRBD1 | TRBV25-1 | TGTGCCAGTAGGGGACAGGGTAATCAGCCCCAGCATTTT | CASRGQGNQPQHF
TRBJ2-7 | . | TRBD2 | TRBV28 | TGTGCCAGCAGGCAACTTTTAGCGGGAGACTCCTACGAGCAGTACTTC | CASRQLLAGDSYEQYF
TRBJ2-2 | . | . | TRBV5-1 | TGCGCCAGCAGCTACGAACCCGGGGAGCTGTTTTTT | CASSYEPGELFF
TRBJ2-3 | . | TRBD1 | TRBV27 | TGTGCCAGCAGCAGGGACAGCGCCGGAGATACGCAGTATTTT | CASSRDSAGDTQYF
TRBJ1-5 | . | TRBD1 | TRBV27 | TGTGCCAGCAGTTTTACAGGGGGCAACCAGCCCCAGCATTTT | CASSFTGGNQPQHF
TRBJ1-1 | . | TRBD1 | TRBV30 | TGTGCCTGGAGTCCGACAGGGGGATTCGCTGAAGCTTTCTTT | CAWSPTGGFAEAFF
TRBJ2-7 | . | . | TRBV6-5 | TGTGCCAGCAGTCGCGGACAGCGAACCTACGAGCAGTACTTC | CASSRGQRTYEQYF
TRBJ1-1 | . | . | TRBV27 | TGTGCCAGCAGCCTTAAAGGGAACACTGAAGCTTTCTTT | CASSLKGNTEAFF
TRBJ2-3 | . | TRBD2 | TRBV7-6 | TGTGCCAGCAGCTTCGGGACTAGCGGGAGTGGAGTTACGCAGTATTTT | CASSFGTSGSGVTQYF
TRBJ2-7 | once | . | TRBV7-2 | TGTGCCAGCAGCCGGGACGGTAGCTCCTACGAGCAGTACTTC | CASSRDGSSYEQYF